One TCR beta chain is described in this entry. Its antigen is not known. The sample originates from a study of CD4+ T cells in melanoma. Overall study findings and caveats: Reportedly, melanoma neoantigen-specific CD4+ T cells showed varied differentiation states. A reported correlation linked neoantigen-specific CD4+ T cells to CD8+, macrophage and B cell function.

Sequenced by immunoSEQ multiplex PCR; TCRdb stores in-frame clones only, minus some. The sample has around 50,000 clones; roughly nine tenths are singletons. This TCR was sampled from a human donor with melanoma. Sample: peripheral blood.

CDR3 sequence (DNA): TGTGCCAGCAGCCCCGCCCGCCTAGAGCAGTACTTC. It yields the protein CASSPARLEQYF. J is TRBJ2-7 and V is TRBV7-6; no reliable D call. The CDR3 loop spans 12 amino acids. Between the trimmed V and J ends, which lost 5 bases and 7 bases, there was a span of 12 bases. Germline CDR1 is SGHVS and CDR2 is FNYEAQ. The variable domain in full, completed from reference TRBV7-6 and TRBJ2-7, reads GAGVSQSPRYKVTKRGQDVALRCDPISGHVSLYWYRQALGQGPEFLTYFNYEAQQDKSGLPNDRFSAERPEGSISTLTIQRTEQRDSAMYRCASSPARLEQYFGPGTRLTVT.